These 18 T cell receptor beta chains originate from one sample sequenced in a study of cytomegalovirus exposure and HLA in healthy donors. The study ran its PCR with 60 Vbeta and 13 Jbeta primers. Produced via immunoSEQ multiplex PCR; TCRdb's table is partial and in-frame only. The table shows roughly 100,000 clones, with around 65% occurring only once. Specimen: PBMCs. The receptors come from a woman aged 45-65 years in good health and CMV-seronegative.

The chain is built from TRBV7-2 and TRBJ2-7; 11 nucleotides line up with TRBD1. The ends lost 5 bases at V and 6 bases at J; junction bases unmatched: 12. The CDR3 covers 16 residues. Germline CDR1 is SGHTA and CDR2 is FQGNSA. The CDR3 bases are TGTGCCAGCAGCCCCCAGGGGGGGACAGGGGGGCTCGAGCAGTACTTC. It codes for CASSPQGGTGGLEQYF.

The chain has TRBV5-1 and TRBJ2-7, with D hard to call. V was shortened by 0 bases and J by 6 bases, with 10 bases between the two germline ends. The CDR3 has 13 residues. In germline, CDR1 is SGHRS, CDR2 YFSETQ. The CDR3 bases are TGCGCCAGCAGCTTGGATGGTGTCGGCGAGCAGTACTTC. It yields the protein CASSLDGVGEQYF.

The V call is TRBV4-1, the J call TRBJ2-3, with D tentatively TRBD2 (5 bases). In germline, CDR1 is MGHRA, CDR2 YSYEKL. V gave up 3 bases and J gave up 0 bases, with 13 bases separating them. The CDR3 length is 16 residues. The DNA of the CDR3 is TGCGCCAGCAGCCAGAATAGAGGGAGTAGCACAGATACGCAGTATTTT. Protein product: CASSQNRGSSTDTQYF.

V and J are TRBV7-2 and TRBJ2-5; 11 nucleotides align to TRBD2. From germline, CDR1 is SGHTA and CDR2 FQGNSA. This CDR3 is built from 15 residues. V lost 6 bases and J lost 1; bases outside the gene matches: 4. CDR3 in DNA: TGTGCCAGCAGGTGGACTAGCGGGCCCCAAGAGACCCAGTACTTC. Translating gives CASRWTSGPQETQYF.

This chain joins TRBV9 and TRBJ2-7, with 12 bases that match TRBD1. Trimming removed 0 bases from V and 4 bases from J; junction bases left unmatched: 2. This CDR3 is built from 15 residues. CDR1 and CDR2 from the germline V gene are SGDLS and YYNGEE. The DNA for the CDR3 is TGTGCCAGCAGCGTAGGGGGACAGGGGGCATACGAGCAGTACTTC. This sequence encodes CASSVGGQGAYEQYF.

The rearrangement uses TRBV4-2 and TRBJ2-5; no reliable D call. The CDR3 spans 12 residues. The V gene lost 0 bases and the J gene lost 5 bases, with 4 bases spanning the gap. CDR1 LGHNA and CDR2 YNFKEQ come from the germline V gene. CDR3 amino acids: CASSQDSETQYF. CDR3 nucleotides: TGTGCCAGCAGCCAAGATTCGGAGACCCAGTACTTC.

The chain combines TRBV28 with TRBJ1-5; perhaps TRBD1 as D (5 bases). This CDR3 is built from 15 residues. Trimming took 4 bases from V and 5 from J, leaving 15 bases between them. Per the germline V gene, CDR1 is MDHEN and CDR2 is SYDVKM. CDR3 bases: TGTGCCAGCAGTTCGGGGGGGGGACCCGATCAGCCCCAGCATTTT. It codes for CASSSGGGPDQPQHF.

This clone was seen a handful of times. V is TRBV7-2 and J is TRBJ2-1; perhaps TRBD2 as D (6 bases). There are 17 residues in the CDR3. V was shortened by 4 bases and J by 2 bases, with 18 bases between the two germline ends. Germline-derived CDR1 and CDR2 are SGHTA and FQGNSA. This CDR3 reads CASSSQSGLPAYNEQFF. CDR3 nucleotides: TGTGCCAGCAGCTCTCAGTCGGGACTCCCGGCCTACAATGAGCAGTTCTTC.

The genes are TRBV18 and TRBJ2-1, with 10 positions matching TRBD1. CDR1 and CDR2 (germline): KGHSH, LQKENI. The CDR3 is 15 residues long. The J segment lost 4 bases and the V segment lost 4 bases, leaving 4 bases of the junction unmatched. CDR3 amino acids: CASSQDRGAYNEQFF. The CDR3 DNA sequence: TGTGCCAGCTCACAGGACAGGGGGGCTTACAATGAGCAGTTCTTC.

The chain carries TRBV4-1 and TRBJ2-7; D is perhaps TRBD2 (6 bases). Germline assignment: CDR1 MGHRA and CDR2 YSYEKL. There are 14 residues in the CDR3. V was trimmed by 3 bases and J by 3 bases, leaving 12 bases between them. CDR3 loop: CASSHAGQNYEQYF. CDR3 in DNA: TGCGCCAGCAGCCACGCGGGGCAGAACTACGAGCAGTACTTC.

CDR3 coding DNA: TGTGCCAGCAGTTATGGCCAGTCAGAGACCCAGTACTTC. Amino acid sequence: CASSYGQSETQYF. V and J are TRBV6-5 and TRBJ2-5; D uncertain. Germline loops: CDR1 MNHEY, CDR2 SVGAGI. Trimming shortened V by 3 bases and J by 4 bases, and 9 bases separated the two germline ends. The CDR3 sequence is 13 residues long.

The rearrangement links TRBV6-5 to TRBJ2-1, with TRBD1 as a possible D gene (6 bases). The CDR3 is 14 amino acids. Germline V lookup: CDR1 MNHEY, CDR2 SVGAGI. V was pared by 6 bases and J by 4 bases, with 13 bases between. The CDR3 spells CASRDSSSYNEQFF. The CDR3 DNA reads TGTGCCAGCAGGGACAGCTCTTCATACAATGAGCAGTTCTTC.

This clone occurred a few times. CDR3 sequence reads: CASTTGGMEGQLEAFF. The CDR3, as DNA: TGTGCCAGTACCACCGGGGGGATGGAGGGCCAGCTGGAAGCTTTCTTT. The rearrangement links TRBV19 to TRBJ1-1; possible D gene TRBD1, 5 bases. This CDR3 contains 16 residues. Germline values: CDR1 LNHDA, CDR2 SQIVND (reference sequence). The V end lost 7 bases, the J end lost 8 bases, and 26 bases lay between the germline ends.

This clone was observed a few times. The chain recombines TRBV6-1 with TRBJ1-1, with 8 bases matching TRBD1. V gave up 7 bases and J gave up 5 bases; unmatched junction bases: 9. Germline V lookup: CDR1 MNHNS, CDR2 SASEGT. The CDR3 is 14 amino acids. As DNA, the CDR3 is TGTGCCAGCACCAAACAGGGGGGAGGGACTGAAGCTTTCTTT. It codes for CASTKQGGGTEAFF.

V and J are TRBV11-2 and TRBJ1-2; a possible D gene is TRBD1 (6 bases). Germline-derived CDR1 and CDR2 are SGHAT and FQNNGV. V shed 0 bases and J shed 4 bases, with 9 bases lying between them. There are 14 residues in the CDR3. The CDR3 DNA sequence: TGTGCCAGCAGCTTAGAACAGGGATTCTATGGCTACACCTTC. Encoded protein: CASSLEQGFYGYTF.

CDR3 residues: CASSRGTSGNVGSYNEQFF. The CDR3 DNA follows: TGCGCCAGCAGCCGAGGGACTAGCGGGAATGTGGGCTCCTACAATGAGCAGTTCTTC. V usage is TRBV4-3 and J usage is TRBJ2-1, with 13 bases identical to TRBD2. Germline values: CDR1 LGHNA, CDR2 YSLEER. J lost 0 bases, V lost 4 bases, and 9 bases had no gene match. This CDR3 has 19 amino acids.

The gene calls are TRBV7-9 and TRBJ2-7, with a tentative D call TRBD2 (6 bases). Germline V lookup: CDR1 SEHNR, CDR2 FQNEAQ (reference sequence). This CDR3 is 16 amino acids long. Trimming took off 5 bases at V and 5 bases at J, with 22 bases between the two ends. CDR3 nucleotides: TGTGCCAGCAGCCTAAGGGATTTCCAATGGGGGGACGAGCAGTACTTC. It codes for CASSLRDFQWGDEQYF. Variable domain in full (rest from reference TRBV7-9 and TRBJ2-7): DTGVSQNPRHKITKRGQNVTFRCDPISEHNRLYWYRQTLGQGPEFLTYFQNEAQLEKSRLLSDRFSAERPKGSFSTLEIQRTEQGDSAMYLCASSLRDFQWGDEQYFGPGTRLTVT.

This rearrangement joins TRBV19 to TRBJ2-5; D is unclear. Germline V lookup: CDR1 LNHDA, CDR2 SQIVND (reference sequence). Trimming cost V 6 bases and J 3 bases, with 17 bases left between them. CDR3 length: 15 residues. CDR3 bases: TGTGCCAGTAGGCGCGCGGTAGAGGCCGAAGAGACCCAGTACTTC. Encoded protein: CASRRAVEAEETQYF.